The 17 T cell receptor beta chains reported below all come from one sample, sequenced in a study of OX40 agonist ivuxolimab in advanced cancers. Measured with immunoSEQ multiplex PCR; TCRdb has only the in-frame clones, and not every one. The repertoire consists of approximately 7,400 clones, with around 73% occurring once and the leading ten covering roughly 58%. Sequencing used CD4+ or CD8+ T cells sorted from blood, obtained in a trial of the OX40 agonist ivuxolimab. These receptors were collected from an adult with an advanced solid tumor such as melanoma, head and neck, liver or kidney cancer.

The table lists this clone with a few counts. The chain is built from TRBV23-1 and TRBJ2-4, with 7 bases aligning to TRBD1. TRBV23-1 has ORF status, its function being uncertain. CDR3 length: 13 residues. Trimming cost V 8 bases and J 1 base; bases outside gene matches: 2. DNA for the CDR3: TGCGCCAGCTCACAGGGGGCCAAAAACATTCAGTACTTC. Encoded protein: CASSQGAKNIQYF.

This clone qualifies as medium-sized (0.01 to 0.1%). The chain's CDR3 is CASSEGWTGGGDTQYF. CDR3 in DNA: TGTGCCAGCAGTGAAGGCTGGACAGGAGGAGGAGATACGCAGTATTTT. The chain couples TRBV6-1 to TRBJ2-3; 7 positions agree with TRBD1. V shed 1 base, J shed 5 bases, and the junction held 9 bases outside the gene matches. The CDR3 is 16 amino acids. Germline CDR1 and CDR2: MNHNS and SASEGT.

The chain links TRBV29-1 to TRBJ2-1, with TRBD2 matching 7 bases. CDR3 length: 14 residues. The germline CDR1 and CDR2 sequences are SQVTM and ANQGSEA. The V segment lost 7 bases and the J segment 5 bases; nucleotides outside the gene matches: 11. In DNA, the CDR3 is TGCAGCGCCGAGGGGCTAGCGGCAAACAATGAGCAGTTCTTC. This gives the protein CSAEGLAANNEQFF.

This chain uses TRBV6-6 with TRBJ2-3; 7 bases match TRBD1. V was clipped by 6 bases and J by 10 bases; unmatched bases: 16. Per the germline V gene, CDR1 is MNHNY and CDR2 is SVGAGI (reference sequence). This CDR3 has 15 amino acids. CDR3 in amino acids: CASRGQSAVLVAQYF. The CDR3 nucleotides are TGTGCCAGCAGGGGACAGTCCGCGGTTTTAGTTGCGCAGTATTTT.

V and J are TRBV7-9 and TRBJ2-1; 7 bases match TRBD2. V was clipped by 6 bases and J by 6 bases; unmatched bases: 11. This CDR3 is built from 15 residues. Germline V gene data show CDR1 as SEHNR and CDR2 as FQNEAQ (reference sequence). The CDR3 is CASSQVGGPGNEQFF. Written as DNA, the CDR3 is TGTGCCAGCAGTCAGGTGGGAGGGCCGGGCAATGAGCAGTTCTTC.

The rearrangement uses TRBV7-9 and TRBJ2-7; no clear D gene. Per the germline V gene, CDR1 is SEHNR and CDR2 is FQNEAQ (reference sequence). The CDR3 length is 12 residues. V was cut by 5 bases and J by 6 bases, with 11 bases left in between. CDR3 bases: TGTGCCAGCAGCCGTGGAAGTGGCGAGCAGTACTTC. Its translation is CASSRGSGEQYF. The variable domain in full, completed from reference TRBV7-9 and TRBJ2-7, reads DTGVSQNPRHKITKRGQNVTFRCDPISEHNRLYWYRQTLGQGPEFLTYFQNEAQLEKSRLLSDRFSAERPKGSFSTLEIQRTEQGDSAMYLCASSRGSGEQYFGPGTRLTVT.

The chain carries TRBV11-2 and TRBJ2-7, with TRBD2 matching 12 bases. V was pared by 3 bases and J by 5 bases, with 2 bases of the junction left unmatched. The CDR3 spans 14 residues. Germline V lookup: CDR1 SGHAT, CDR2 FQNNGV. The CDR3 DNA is TGTGCCAGCAGCTTGACTAGCGGGGGAAACGAGCAGTACTTC. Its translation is CASSLTSGGNEQYF.

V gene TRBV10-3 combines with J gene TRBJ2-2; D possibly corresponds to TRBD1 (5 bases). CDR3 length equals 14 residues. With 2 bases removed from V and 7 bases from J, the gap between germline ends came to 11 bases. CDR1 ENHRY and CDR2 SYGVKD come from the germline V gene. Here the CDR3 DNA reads TGTGCCATCAGTGAGGGACAAGGTGGCGGGGAGCTGTTTTTT. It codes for CAISEGQGGGELFF.

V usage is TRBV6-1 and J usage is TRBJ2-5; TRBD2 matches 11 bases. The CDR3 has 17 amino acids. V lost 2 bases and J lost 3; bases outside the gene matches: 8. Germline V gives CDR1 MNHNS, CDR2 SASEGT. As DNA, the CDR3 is TGTGCCAGCAGTGAATTACTAGCGGGAGTTATGGAAGAGACCCAGTACTTC. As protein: CASSELLAGVMEETQYF.

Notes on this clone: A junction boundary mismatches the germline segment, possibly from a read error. CDR3 region: CAWRVAGMEGF. As DNA, the CDR3 is TGTGCCTGGAGGGTAGCGGGAATGGAGGGATTC. The chain uses TRBV30 and TRBJ2-7; 8 nucleotides line up with TRBD2. Germline V lookup: CDR1 GTSNPN, CDR2 SVGIG (reference sequence). The CDR3 sequence is 11 residues long. Based on the CDR3 plus reference TRBV30 and TRBJ2-7, the full variable domain is SQTIHQWPATLVQPVGSPLSLECTVEGTSNPNLYWYRQAAGRGLQLLFYSVGIGQISSEVPQNLSASRPQDRQFILSSKKLLLSDSGFYLCAWRVAGMEGFGPGTRLTVT.

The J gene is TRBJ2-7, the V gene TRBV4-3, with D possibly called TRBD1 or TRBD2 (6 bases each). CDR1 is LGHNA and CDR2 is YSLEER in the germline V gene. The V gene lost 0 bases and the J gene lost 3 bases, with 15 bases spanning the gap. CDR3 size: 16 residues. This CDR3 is CASSQDIWGASYEQYF. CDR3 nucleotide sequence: TGCGCCAGCAGCCAAGATATTTGGGGGGCTAGCTACGAGCAGTACTTC.

The DNA for the CDR3 is TGTGCCAGACCTCCGGGACAGGTCACAGATACGCAGTATTTT. Translated: CARPPGQVTDTQYF. J is TRBJ2-3 and V is TRBV27, with 8 bases fitting TRBD1. Trimming removed 9 bases from V and 2 bases from J; junction bases left unmatched: 7. CDR3 size: 14 residues. Germline lookup yields CDR1 MNHEY and CDR2 SMNVEV (reference sequence).

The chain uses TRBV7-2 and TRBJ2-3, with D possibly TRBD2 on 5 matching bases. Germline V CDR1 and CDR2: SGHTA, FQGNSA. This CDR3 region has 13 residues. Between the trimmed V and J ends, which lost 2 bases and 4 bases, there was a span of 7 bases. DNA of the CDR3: TGTGCCAGCAGCTTAATGCGGGCAGATACGCAGTATTTT. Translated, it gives CASSLMRADTQYF.

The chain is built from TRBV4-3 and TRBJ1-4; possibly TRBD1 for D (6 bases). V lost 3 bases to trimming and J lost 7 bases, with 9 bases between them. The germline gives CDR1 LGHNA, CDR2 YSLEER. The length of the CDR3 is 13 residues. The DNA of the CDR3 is TGCGCCAGCAGCCACCAGGGGAGTGAAAAACTGTTTTTT. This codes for CASSHQGSEKLFF.

CDR3 bases: TGTGCCAGCAGTGACAGACCGTGGGGCGGTGAGCAGTTCTTC. Protein product: CASSDRPWGGEQFF. The chain joins TRBV6-4 to TRBJ2-1; a weak D match, TRBD1 (5 bases). The CDR3 spans 14 residues. Germline values: CDR1 MRHNA, CDR2 SNTAGT. V was trimmed by 2 bases and J by 9 bases, leaving 14 bases between them.

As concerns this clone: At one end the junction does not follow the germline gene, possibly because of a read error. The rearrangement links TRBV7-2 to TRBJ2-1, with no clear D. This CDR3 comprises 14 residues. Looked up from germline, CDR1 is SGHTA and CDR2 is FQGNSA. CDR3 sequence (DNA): TGCGCCAGCAGCCAAGGTAACGGATATAATGAGCAGTTCTTC. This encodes CASSQGNGYNEQFF.

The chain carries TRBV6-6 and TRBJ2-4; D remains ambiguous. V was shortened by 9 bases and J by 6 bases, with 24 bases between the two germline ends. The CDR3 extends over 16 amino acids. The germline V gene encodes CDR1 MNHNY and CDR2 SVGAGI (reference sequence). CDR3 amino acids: CASNHPLSGFGNIQYF. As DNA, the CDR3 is TGTGCCAGTAACCACCCACTTTCAGGATTTGGAAACATTCAGTACTTC.